This T cell receptor (beta chain) appears in the sequencing data of a study of blood T cell repertoires in COVID-19. The repertoire was sequenced with immunoSEQ multiplex PCR; TCRdb's copy has only in-frame clones and lacks some. Of approximately 76,000 clones listed, 80% to 90% are singletons. The J segment lost 4 bases and the V segment lost 4 bases, leaving 4 bases of the junction unmatched. The germline V gene encodes CDR1 SNHLY and CDR2 FYNNEI. The CDR3 is 14 amino acids. This chain uses TRBV2 with TRBJ2-1; 7 bases agree with TRBD2. Sequenced material: peripheral blood. The TCR originated in a human donor in a cohort sampled during active COVID-19. The CDR3 protein is CASSASGVYNEQFF. CDR3 nucleotides: TGTGCCAGCAGTGCTAGCGGAGTATACAATGAGCAGTTCTTC.